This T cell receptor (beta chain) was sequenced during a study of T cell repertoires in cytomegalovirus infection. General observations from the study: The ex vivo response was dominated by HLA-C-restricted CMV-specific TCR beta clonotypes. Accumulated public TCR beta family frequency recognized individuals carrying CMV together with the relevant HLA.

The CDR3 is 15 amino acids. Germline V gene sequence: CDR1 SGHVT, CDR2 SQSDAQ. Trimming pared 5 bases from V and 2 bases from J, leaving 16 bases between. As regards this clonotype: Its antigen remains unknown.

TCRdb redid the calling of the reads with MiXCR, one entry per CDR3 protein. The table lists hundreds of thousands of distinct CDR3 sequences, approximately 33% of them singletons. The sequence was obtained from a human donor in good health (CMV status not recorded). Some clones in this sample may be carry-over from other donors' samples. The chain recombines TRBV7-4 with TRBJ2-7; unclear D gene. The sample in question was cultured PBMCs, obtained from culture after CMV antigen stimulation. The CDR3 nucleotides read TGTGCCAGCAGCGGTGGCGCAGGAGAAACCTACGAGCAGTACTTC. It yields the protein CASSGGAGETYEQYF. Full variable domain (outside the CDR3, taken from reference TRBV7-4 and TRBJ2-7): GAGVSQSPRYKVAKRGRDVALRCDSISGHVTLYWYRQTLGQGSEVLTYSQSDAQRDKSGRPSGRFSAERPERSVSTLKIQRTEQGDSAVYLCASSGGAGETYEQYFGPGTRLTVT.